The present T cell receptor beta chain was sequenced within a study of blood T cell repertoires in COVID-19. Study-level information: Whether acute or convalescent, the COVID-19 samples came from the United States, Italy and Spain. PBMCs, B-cell-depleted T cells, or T cells provided the cDNA or gDNA that made up the material.

From germline, CDR1 is SGHVS and CDR2 FNYEAQ. CDR3 size: 15 residues. The V gene end was trimmed by 1 base and the J gene end by 5 bases; junction bases not matched to a gene: 6. In the authors' workflow: Reference gene primer amplification gave estimated nucleated cell counts. Libraries were prepared by immunoSEQ multiplex PCR; TCRdb keeps only in-frame clonotypes and omits some of them. The DNA gave D and trimming, while V, J and clone size come from that table. The repertoire consists of about 280,000 clones, with 70% to 90% occurring once and the leading ten covering less than 2.5%. This receptor was identified in a woman aged 25-40 years who had recovered from COVID-19. The rearrangement uses TRBV7-6 and TRBJ2-3; TRBD2 aligns across 7 bases. Sequenced: peripheral blood. CDR3 region: CASSLEAGVGDTQYF. In DNA, the CDR3 is TGTGCCAGCAGCTTAGAGGCGGGAGTGGGAGATACGCAGTATTTT. Based on the CDR3 plus reference TRBV7-6 and TRBJ2-3, the full variable domain is GAGVSQSPRYKVTKRGQDVALRCDPISGHVSLYWYRQALGQGPEFLTYFNYEAQQDKSGLPNDRFSAERPEGSISTLTIQRTEQRDSAMYRCASSLEAGVGDTQYFGPGTRLTVL.